This TCR beta chain was sequenced in a study of T cell responses to AZD1222 COVID-19 vaccine. Study findings and constraints: Regions left unmutated in variants are reportedly the target of nearly half of spike-specific TCRs. CD4 TCRs covered the whole spike, strongest at regions 160-218 and 743-854. Scientists sampled the repertoires only once the peak T cell response had passed. Among AZD1222 vaccinees, only six or seven were seropositive at baseline.

Method: immunoSEQ multiplex PCR; TCRdb's copy keeps in-frame clones and lacks some. The sample yields about 140,000 clones, about 89% seen once. Germline lookup yields CDR1 DFQATT and CDR2 SNEGSKA (reference sequence). There are 13 residues in the CDR3. Trimming cost V 3 bases and J 3 bases; bases outside gene matches: 1. This clone was seen only once. As yet, its antigen is unknown. The sample in question was peripheral blood, obtained on day 0 of AZD1222 vaccination. V usage is TRBV20-1 and J usage is TRBJ1-1; 10 bases fit TRBD1. This receptor was identified in an adult in good health. The CDR3 here is CSASGTGDTEAFF. The DNA for the CDR3 is TGCAGTGCTAGTGGGACAGGGGACACTGAAGCTTTCTTT.